This is a list of T cell receptor beta chains from one sample in a study of OX40 agonist ivuxolimab in advanced cancers. Assay: immunoSEQ multiplex PCR; the TCRdb copy retains only in-frame clones and omits some. This sample has about 62,000 clones, with around 90% found just once. This material consisted of CD4+ or CD8+ T cells sorted from blood, taken in a trial of the OX40 agonist ivuxolimab. These receptor sequences come from an adult with an advanced solid tumor such as melanoma, head and neck, liver or kidney cancer. Each CDR3 is given with its conserved first and last residue. The D gene is left open where the match is weak. Not all rows give a size; the values are once, few, many and, for expanded clones, a class.

j_call: TRBJ1-1
d_call: TRBD1
clone_size: -
v_call: TRBV5-1
cdr3_nt: TGCGCCAGCAGCCCCAACCCCACAGGGGTTAACACTGAAGCTTTCTTT
cdr3_aa: CASSPNPTGVNTEAFF

j_call: TRBJ2-6
d_call: -
clone_size: few
v_call: TRBV5-6
cdr3_nt: TGTGCCAGCGTCCACAGGGTCCTTCTTTCTGGGGCCAACGTCCTGACTTTC
cdr3_aa: CASVHRVLLSGANVLTF

j_call: TRBJ1-5
d_call: -
clone_size: -
v_call: TRBV15
cdr3_nt: TGTGCCACCAGCACGACCAAGGACAGTTTCAATCAGCCCCAGCATTTT
cdr3_aa: CATSTTKDSFNQPQHF

j_call: TRBJ1-2
d_call: -
clone_size: -
v_call: TRBV6-1
cdr3_nt: TGTGCCAGTACCTCCCGGGGTGGAGGCTACACCTTC
cdr3_aa: CASTSRGGGYTF

j_call: TRBJ2-5
d_call: -
clone_size: -
v_call: TRBV27
cdr3_nt: TGTGCCAGCAGTTTAATGGGGGGCCAAGAGACCCAGTACTTC
cdr3_aa: CASSLMGGQETQYF

j_call: TRBJ2-3
d_call: TRBD2
clone_size: -
v_call: TRBV28
cdr3_nt: TGTGCCAGCAGTCCCGGGACTAGCGGGACCCGCACAGATACGCAGTATTTT
cdr3_aa: CASSPGTSGTRTDTQYF

j_call: TRBJ1-1
d_call: -
clone_size: -
v_call: TRBV6-6
cdr3_nt: TGTGCCAGCAGTTACTCGGGCACGAACACTGAAGCTTTCTTT
cdr3_aa: CASSYSGTNTEAFF

j_call: TRBJ1-1
d_call: -
clone_size: -
v_call: TRBV9
cdr3_nt: TGTGCCAGCAGCGTAGCTCTATTTATGGGGGGCGGGAACACTGAAGCTTTCTTT
cdr3_aa: CASSVALFMGGGNTEAFF

j_call: TRBJ2-1
d_call: -
clone_size: -
v_call: TRBV11-2
cdr3_nt: TGTGCCAGCAGCCGTCTGGTCGCTGGGAATACAGACTCCTACAATGAGCAGTTCTTC
cdr3_aa: CASSRLVAGNTDSYNEQFF

j_call: TRBJ2-2
d_call: TRBD2
clone_size: -
v_call: TRBV14
cdr3_nt: TGTGCCAGCAGCGCTTATACCGGGACTAGGCTGTTTTTT
cdr3_aa: CASSAYTGTRLFF

j_call: TRBJ1-2
d_call: TRBD1
clone_size: -
v_call: TRBV7-9
cdr3_nt: TGTGCCAGCAGCCAACAGGGGCAGGTCTATGGCTACACCTTC
cdr3_aa: CASSQQGQVYGYTF

j_call: TRBJ2-5
d_call: -
clone_size: -
v_call: TRBV6-6
cdr3_nt: TGTGCCAGCAGTTACCGACAGACCCAAGAGACCCAGTACTTC
cdr3_aa: CASSYRQTQETQYF

j_call: TRBJ1-1
d_call: -
clone_size: -
v_call: TRBV28
cdr3_nt: TGTGCCAGCCGGGAGAACACTGAAGCTTTCTTT
cdr3_aa: CASRENTEAFF

j_call: TRBJ2-4
d_call: -
clone_size: -
v_call: TRBV25-1
cdr3_nt: TGTGCCAGCAGTGGGGGTGGTGGAAAAAACATTCAGTACTTC
cdr3_aa: CASSGGGGKNIQYF

j_call: TRBJ2-3
d_call: -
clone_size: once
v_call: TRBV7-2
cdr3_nt: TGTGCCAGCAGCTTACAGCGGAGCGGCACAGATACGCAGTATTTT
cdr3_aa: CASSLQRSGTDTQYF

j_call: TRBJ1-2
d_call: -
clone_size: once
v_call: TRBV6-5
cdr3_nt: TGTGCCAGCAGCCCAGCAAAGGCTGGCTACACCTTC
cdr3_aa: CASSPAKAGYTF

j_call: TRBJ1-4
d_call: TRBD1
clone_size: -
v_call: TRBV9
cdr3_nt: TGTGCCAGCAGCGTAGGTAACAGGGGGGCGACTAATGAAAAACTGTTTTTT
cdr3_aa: CASSVGNRGATNEKLFF

j_call: TRBJ2-1
d_call: -
clone_size: -
v_call: TRBV6-4
cdr3_nt: TGTGCCAGCAGTGACGGGAGTCATGAGCAGTTCTTC
cdr3_aa: CASSDGSHEQFF

j_call: TRBJ2-3
d_call: TRBD2
clone_size: -
v_call: TRBV5-4
cdr3_nt: TGTGCCAGCAGCTTGGCGGCTAGCGGGGGGCCGAGCACAGATACGCAGTATTTT
cdr3_aa: CASSLAASGGPSTDTQYF

j_call: TRBJ1-5
d_call: TRBD1
clone_size: -
v_call: TRBV6-5
cdr3_nt: TGTGCCAGCAGTTTCGGACAGGGAGGACAGCCCCAGCATTTT
cdr3_aa: CASSFGQGGQPQHF

j_call: TRBJ2-7
d_call: -
clone_size: -
v_call: TRBV15
cdr3_nt: TGTGCCACCAGCAGAGATCCGAAAGGCAGCTCACTTACCTACGAGCAGTACTTC
cdr3_aa: CATSRDPKGSSLTYEQYF

j_call: TRBJ1-2
d_call: TRBD1
clone_size: -
v_call: TRBV5-6
cdr3_nt: TGTGCCAGCAGCGAAGACAGGGGGCCAGACACCTTC
cdr3_aa: CASSEDRGPDTF

j_call: TRBJ2-1
d_call: -
clone_size: -
v_call: TRBV7-8
cdr3_nt: TGTGCCAGCAGCTTAGGGACAGAACTATACAATGAGCAGTTCTTC
cdr3_aa: CASSLGTELYNEQFF

j_call: TRBJ2-2
d_call: -
clone_size: -
v_call: TRBV9
cdr3_nt: TGTGCCAGCTCAGGGGCAAACACCGGGGAGCTGTTTTTT
cdr3_aa: CASSGANTGELFF

j_call: TRBJ2-7
d_call: -
clone_size: -
v_call: TRBV18
cdr3_nt: TGTGCCAGCTCAAGAATTAGGACCTACGAGCAGTACTTC
cdr3_aa: CASSRIRTYEQYF

j_call: TRBJ1-2
d_call: TRBD1
clone_size: -
v_call: TRBV5-1
cdr3_nt: TGCGCCAGCAGCTTGGACGGACAGGGAGCCAACTATGGCTACACCTTC
cdr3_aa: CASSLDGQGANYGYTF

j_call: TRBJ2-7
d_call: -
clone_size: -
v_call: TRBV5-1
cdr3_nt: TGCGCCAGCAGCTATGACAGGGAGGCGTTTTACTTC
cdr3_aa: CASSYDREAFYF

j_call: TRBJ1-1
d_call: -
clone_size: -
v_call: TRBV18
cdr3_nt: TGTGCCAGCTCACCACGGCAGCAAATGAACACTGAAGCTTTCTTT
cdr3_aa: CASSPRQQMNTEAFF

j_call: TRBJ1-6
d_call: -
clone_size: -
v_call: TRBV6-6
cdr3_nt: TGTGCCAGCAGCGACATGGACAGAGCGTATAATTCACCCCTCCACTTT
cdr3_aa: CASSDMDRAYNSPLHF

j_call: TRBJ2-3
d_call: -
clone_size: -
v_call: TRBV28
cdr3_nt: TGTGCCAGCAGTTTAGAGACCCCAGATACGCAGTATTTT
cdr3_aa: CASSLETPDTQYF

j_call: TRBJ1-1
d_call: TRBD1
clone_size: -
v_call: TRBV7-2
cdr3_nt: TGTGCCAGCAGTAGGGGGACAGGGAGGGACACTGAAGCTTTCTTT
cdr3_aa: CASSRGTGRDTEAFF

j_call: TRBJ2-2
d_call: -
clone_size: once
v_call: TRBV7-2
cdr3_nt: TGTGCCAGCAGCTTTGCCGGGGAGCTGTTTTTT
cdr3_aa: CASSFAGELFF

j_call: TRBJ2-7
d_call: TRBD1
clone_size: -
v_call: TRBV28
cdr3_nt: TGTGCCAGCAGTCTGACAGGGATGTCCTACGAGCAGTACTTC
cdr3_aa: CASSLTGMSYEQYF

j_call: TRBJ1-6
d_call: -
clone_size: -
v_call: TRBV14
cdr3_nt: TGTGCCAGCAGCCAAGTCCGGACGGCGCCAAATTCACCCCTCCACTTT
cdr3_aa: CASSQVRTAPNSPLHF

j_call: TRBJ2-3
d_call: TRBD2
clone_size: -
v_call: TRBV7-6
cdr3_nt: TGTGCCAGCAGCGAGGGACTAGCGGGAGGCACAGATACGCAGTATTTT
cdr3_aa: CASSEGLAGGTDTQYF

j_call: TRBJ1-6
d_call: -
clone_size: -
v_call: TRBV27
cdr3_nt: TGTGCCAGCAGTCCCCCCCCACAGACAATTAATTCACCCCTCCACTTT
cdr3_aa: CASSPPPQTINSPLHF

j_call: TRBJ2-7
d_call: TRBD1
clone_size: -
v_call: TRBV6-5
cdr3_nt: TGTGCCAGCAGTTACCGGGACAGGGGGGCCTACGAGCAGTACTTC
cdr3_aa: CASSYRDRGAYEQYF

j_call: TRBJ2-5
d_call: TRBD2
clone_size: -
v_call: TRBV7-6
cdr3_nt: TGTGCCAGCAGCGCGACCGGGGGGGGCCAAGAGACCCAGTACTTC
cdr3_aa: CASSATGGGQETQYF

j_call: TRBJ2-7
d_call: -
clone_size: -
v_call: TRBV7-9
cdr3_nt: TGTGCCAGCAGCTTAGGGCGAAATACCTTCTACGAGCAGTACTTC
cdr3_aa: CASSLGRNTFYEQYF

j_call: TRBJ2-1
d_call: TRBD1
clone_size: -
v_call: TRBV7-3
cdr3_nt: TGTGCCAGCAGCGTGACAGGGGGCATGTACAATGAGCAGTTCTTC
cdr3_aa: CASSVTGGMYNEQFF

j_call: TRBJ2-1
d_call: -
clone_size: -
v_call: TRBV27
cdr3_nt: TGTGCCAGCAGTTTATGGGCTGGCCGGAGCTCCTACAATGAGCAGTTCTTC
cdr3_aa: CASSLWAGRSSYNEQFF

j_call: TRBJ1-5
d_call: -
clone_size: -
v_call: TRBV12-5
cdr3_nt: TGTGCTAGTGGTTTGGGAGAAGGTCTTTGGCCCCAGCATTTT
cdr3_aa: CASGLGEGLWPQHF

j_call: TRBJ1-6
d_call: -
clone_size: -
v_call: TRBV19
cdr3_nt: TGTGCCAGTAGTAGCCAGCGAAATTCACCCCTCCACTTT
cdr3_aa: CASSSQRNSPLHF

j_call: TRBJ2-1
d_call: -
clone_size: -
v_call: TRBV11-3
cdr3_nt: TGTGCCAGCAGCATCTCCGCCAATGAGCAGTTCTTC
cdr3_aa: CASSISANEQFF

j_call: TRBJ1-4
d_call: -
clone_size: -
v_call: TRBV7-9
cdr3_nt: TGTGCCAGCAGCCCGACCACGGAAAAACTGTTTTTT
cdr3_aa: CASSPTTEKLFF

j_call: TRBJ2-1
d_call: TRBD2
clone_size: -
v_call: TRBV10-3
cdr3_nt: TGTGCCATCAGTGGGGGATTACTAGCGGGAGCCAATGAGCAGTTCTTC
cdr3_aa: CAISGGLLAGANEQFF

j_call: TRBJ1-2
d_call: -
clone_size: -
v_call: TRBV15
cdr3_nt: TGTGCCACCAGCACGGGGGGCGGCTACACCTTC
cdr3_aa: CATSTGGGYTF

j_call: TRBJ2-3
d_call: -
clone_size: -
v_call: TRBV11-2
cdr3_nt: TGTGCCAGCAGCTTAGATCGCGGCACAGATACGCAGTATTTT
cdr3_aa: CASSLDRGTDTQYF

j_call: TRBJ1-2
d_call: -
clone_size: -
v_call: TRBV15
cdr3_nt: TGTGCCACCAGCAGAAATGCAGGGTCCTATGGCTACACCTTC
cdr3_aa: CATSRNAGSYGYTF

j_call: TRBJ1-5
d_call: -
clone_size: -
v_call: TRBV21-1
cdr3_nt: TGTGCCAGCAGTCGGGCCTTCTCCAATCAGCCCCAGCATTTT
cdr3_aa: CASSRAFSNQPQHF

j_call: TRBJ2-1
d_call: -
clone_size: -
v_call: TRBV7-8
cdr3_nt: TGTGCCAGCAGCCCCATTGTGGTGGGCGACTCCTACAATGAGCAGTTCTTC
cdr3_aa: CASSPIVVGDSYNEQFF

j_call: TRBJ2-5
d_call: -
clone_size: -
v_call: TRBV30
cdr3_nt: TGTGCCTGGAAAGAGGAGCGCGGGGTAATTTCGGAGACCCAGTACTTC
cdr3_aa: CAWKEERGVISETQYF

j_call: TRBJ1-4
d_call: -
clone_size: -
v_call: TRBV6-1
cdr3_nt: TGTGCCAGCAGCCAAACGGGGACATCTAATGAAAAACTGTTTTTT
cdr3_aa: CASSQTGTSNEKLFF

j_call: TRBJ1-1
d_call: -
clone_size: -
v_call: TRBV6-5
cdr3_nt: TGTGCCGAGGGGCAGGGAAACACTGAAGCTTTCTTT
cdr3_aa: CAEGQGNTEAFF